Below are 20 T cell receptor beta chains sequenced from a single sample in a study of blood T cell repertoires in COVID-19. Here immunoSEQ multiplex PCR was the method, and the copy in TCRdb shows in-frame clones only, minus some. The data show a few hundred thousand clones, roughly 90% seen once. Sequenced: peripheral blood. These receptors all come from a man in his forties with acute or convalescent COVID-19.

J is TRBJ2-5 and V is TRBV9, with 11 bases fitting TRBD2. Germline assignment: CDR1 SGDLS and CDR2 YYNGEE. Trimming took 3 bases from V and 4 from J; bases not matched to a gene: 5. This CDR3 has 15 amino acids. The chain's CDR3 is CASSGSGGAGETQYF. The CDR3 DNA follows: TGTGCCAGCAGCGGTAGCGGGGGGGCCGGAGAGACCCAGTACTTC.

J is TRBJ2-7 and V is TRBV5-5; 8 nucleotides agree with TRBD2. CDR1 and CDR2 (germline): SGHKS, YYEKEE (reference sequence). Losses at the gene ends were 4 bases for V and 9 bases for J; bases not matched to a gene: 15. This CDR3 region has 15 residues. This CDR3 reads CASSRQRELLFGQYF. The DNA of the CDR3 is TGTGCCAGCAGCCGACAGCGGGAGCTTTTGTTTGGGCAGTACTTC.

The V call is TRBV28, the J call TRBJ2-1; 8 bases match TRBD1. Germline V CDR1 and CDR2: MDHEN, SYDVKM. This CDR3 is built from 15 residues. The V gene end was trimmed by 4 bases and the J gene end by 9 bases; junction bases not matched to a gene: 11. CDR3 sequence reads: CASSSTGEWVSEQFF. CDR3 coding DNA: TGTGCCAGCAGTTCGACAGGGGAATGGGTGAGTGAGCAGTTCTTC. The full variable domain, its missing parts supplied by reference TRBV28 and TRBJ2-1, is DVKVTQSSRYLVKRTGEKVFLECVQDMDHENMFWYRQDPGLGLRLIYFSYDVKMKEKGDIPEGYSVSREKKERFSLILESASTNQTSMYLCASSSTGEWVSEQFFGPGTRLTVL.

V is TRBV9 and J is TRBJ2-7; 12 positions match TRBD2. Trimming took 3 bases from V and 2 from J; bases not matched to a gene: 0. The CDR3 runs 14 residues. Germline V gene data show CDR1 as SGDLS and CDR2 as YYNGEE. For the CDR3, the DNA is TGTGCCAGCAGCGCTAGCGGGGGGGCCTACGAGCAGTACTTC. Its translation is CASSASGGAYEQYF.

The chain recombines TRBV5-4 with TRBJ2-1, with 8 bases aligning to TRBD2. The CDR3 covers 13 residues. The germline V gene has CDR1 SGHNT and CDR2 YYREEE (reference sequence). After removal of 9 bases from V and 3 bases from J, the junction contained 5 bases not matched to a gene. CDR3 sequence reads: CATSGGNYNEQFF. In DNA form, the CDR3 reads TGTGCCACGTCGGGAGGGAACTACAATGAGCAGTTCTTC.

V is TRBV30 and J is TRBJ2-7; weak D call: TRBD2 (6 bases). The CDR3 loop spans 13 amino acids. Germline V CDR1 and CDR2: GTSNPN, SVGIG (reference sequence). V was clipped by 2 bases and J by 7 bases, with 15 bases between them. The CDR3 DNA reads TGTGCCTGGAGTAGGACGGGAGCGCGGGAGCAGTACTTC. Its translation: CAWSRTGAREQYF. Based on the CDR3 plus reference TRBV30 and TRBJ2-7, the full variable domain is SQTIHQWPATLVQPVGSPLSLECTVEGTSNPNLYWYRQAAGRGLQLLFYSVGIGQISSEVPQNLSASRPQDRQFILSSKKLLLSDSGFYLCAWSRTGAREQYFGPGTRLTVT.

V and J are TRBV5-1 and TRBJ2-1; D may be TRBD2 (6 bases). The CDR3 runs 16 residues. Germline V gene data show CDR1 as SGHRS and CDR2 as YFSETQ. With 4 bases removed from V and 11 bases from J, the gap between germline ends came to 25 bases. This CDR3 is CASSPGRTTDWEKQFF. The CDR3 DNA reads TGCGCCAGCAGCCCGGGGAGGACAACCGACTGGGAAAAGCAGTTCTTC.

Notes on this clone: Other DNA sequences in this sample translate to the same CDR3. The V call is TRBV3-1 (or the pseudogene TRBV3-2), the J call TRBJ1-1; D is unclear. Germline V lookup: CDR1 LGHDT, CDR2 YNNKEL (reference sequence). The CDR3 contains 13 residues. Trimming pared 1 base from V and 1 base from J, leaving 4 bases between. In DNA form, the CDR3 reads TGTGCCAGCAGCCAAGCAGGGAACACTGAAGCTTTCTTT. As protein: CASSQAGNTEAFF.

The chain links TRBV23-1 to TRBJ1-5, with D possibly TRBD1 on 5 matching bases. TRBV23-1 has ORF status, its function being uncertain. Trimming stripped 7 bases from V and 0 bases from J, with 25 bases between. The CDR3 has 19 residues. The CDR3 region has the DNA TGCGCCAGCAAAGTAATTGGGGCAGAACGCCGAGATAGCAATCAGCCCCAGCATTTT. Translated, it gives CASKVIGAERRDSNQPQHF.

The V call is TRBV6-5, the J call TRBJ2-5, with D maybe TRBD1 (5 bases). The germline CDR1 and CDR2 sequences are MNHEY and SVGAGI. The V and J ends lost 6 bases and 4 bases respectively, with 15 bases between them. The CDR3 covers 14 residues. CDR3 sequence reads: CASRKGNFRETQYF. The CDR3 DNA reads as TGTGCCAGCAGAAAGGGGAATTTTAGAGAGACCCAGTACTTC.

The chain joins TRBV7-3 to TRBJ1-1, with TRBD1 as a possible D gene (5 bases). In germline, CDR1 is SGHTA, CDR2 FQGTGA. V shed 4 bases and J shed 2 bases, with 8 bases lying between them. This CDR3 spans 13 amino acids. This CDR3 is CASSWGGNTEAFF. Here the CDR3 DNA reads TGTGCCAGCAGCTGGGGGGGTAACACTGAAGCTTTCTTT.

The table lists this clone with a count of one. The V and J genes are TRBV14 and TRBJ1-2; the match to TRBD1 covers 8 bases. Losses at the gene ends were 5 bases for V and 3 bases for J; bases not matched to a gene: 8. CDR1 is SGHDN, CDR2 FVKESK, per germline. The CDR3 contains 15 residues. The CDR3 region has the DNA TGTGCCAGCAGCTTGAGGACAGGGCAGGACTATGGCTACACCTTC. Residues: CASSLRTGQDYGYTF.

The chain is built from TRBV20-1 and TRBJ1-5; D gene unclear. The V and J ends lost 3 bases and 0 bases respectively, with 6 bases between them. CDR3 length: 13 amino acids. CDR1 and CDR2 (germline): DFQATT, SNEGSKA (reference sequence). This chain's CDR3 is CSASMYSNQPQHF. The DNA of the CDR3 is TGCAGTGCTAGTATGTATAGCAATCAGCCCCAGCATTTT.

The V and J genes are TRBV19 and TRBJ2-5, with a possible D match to TRBD1 (6 bases). The length of the CDR3 is 14 residues. Germline CDR1 reads LNHDA; CDR2 reads SQIVND (reference sequence). The germline V and J ends were trimmed by 6 bases and 0 bases, with 11 bases remaining between them. The CDR3 loop is CASSTQGDQETQYF. The CDR3 DNA is TGTGCCAGTAGCACACAGGGCGACCAAGAGACCCAGTACTTC. Variable domain in full (rest from reference TRBV19 and TRBJ2-5): DGGITQSPKYLFRKEGQNVTLSCEQNLNHDAMYWYRQDPGQGLRLIYYSQIVNDFQKGDIAEGYSVSREKKESFPLTVTSAQKNPTAFYLCASSTQGDQETQYFGPGTRLLVL.

About this clone: In the same sample, other DNA sequences code for this CDR3. This rearrangement joins TRBV5-1 to TRBJ1-1, with a possible D match to TRBD1 (5 bases). Germline CDR1 reads SGHRS; CDR2 reads YFSETQ. Deletions cut 0 bases from V and 0 bases from J, with 9 bases between. The CDR3 is made up of 15 amino acids. The CDR3 DNA is TGCGCCAGCAGCTTGGCCCAGGGCCTGAACACTGAAGCTTTCTTT. It yields the protein CASSLAQGLNTEAFF.

V and J are TRBV15 and TRBJ2-7, with 10 bases that match TRBD1. The CDR3 extends over 14 amino acids. Germline lookup yields CDR1 LNHNV and CDR2 YYDKDF (reference sequence). V shed 5 bases and J 7 bases; nucleotides not matched to a gene: 8. The CDR3, as DNA: TGTGCCACCAGCGGGACAGGGGCGGCCTGGGAGCAGTACTTC. Translation gives CATSGTGAAWEQYF.

V and J are TRBV2 and TRBJ1-6, with D unclear. The germline gives CDR1 SNHLY, CDR2 FYNNEI. Trimming pared 7 bases from V and 13 bases from J, leaving 14 bases between. CDR3 length: 12 amino acids. CDR3: CASKFTSSPLHF. CDR3 nucleotides: TGTGCCAGCAAGTTTACCAGTAGCCCCCTCCACTTT. Full variable domain (outside the CDR3, taken from reference TRBV2 and TRBJ1-6): EPEVTQTPSHQVTQMGQEVILRCVPISNHLYFYWYRQILGQKVEFLVSFYNNEISEKSEIFDDQFSVERPDGSNFTLKIRSTKLEDSAMYFCASKFTSSPLHFGNGTRLTVT.

The rearrangement joins TRBV7-9 to TRBJ2-3; 8 nucleotides match TRBD1. The germline gives CDR1 SEHNR, CDR2 FQNEAQ (reference sequence). The CDR3 is 18 residues long. J was trimmed by 3 bases and V by 3 bases; bases with no gene match: 14. The CDR3 loop reads CASSFGIRIQGATDTQYF. The DNA of the CDR3 is TGTGCCAGCAGCTTCGGTATCCGCATCCAGGGGGCAACAGATACGCAGTATTTT.

The chain employs TRBV6-8 and TRBJ2-7; tentatively, D is TRBD2 (5 bases). Germline-derived CDR1 and CDR2 are MNHGY and SAAAGT. Between the trimmed V and J ends, which lost 3 bases and 2 bases, there was a span of 11 bases. The CDR3 loop spans 14 amino acids. The chain's CDR3 is CASSYHRGAYEQYF. In DNA, the CDR3 is TGTGCCAGCAGTTATCATCGGGGAGCCTACGAGCAGTACTTC.

The V and J genes are TRBV9 and TRBJ2-7, with D perhaps TRBD2 (6 bases). Germline loops: CDR1 SGDLS, CDR2 YYNGEE. Trimming left V 0 bases short and J 4 bases short, with 17 bases between. The CDR3 spans 16 residues. The CDR3 spells CASSVAGSSEVYEQYF. The DNA of the CDR3 is TGTGCCAGCAGCGTAGCAGGGTCTAGCGAGGTGTACGAGCAGTACTTC.